Listed here is a single T cell receptor beta chain. Here immunoSEQ multiplex PCR was the method, and the copy in TCRdb shows in-frame clones only, minus some. The sample lists around 30,000 clones; just under 75% were seen once. Germline loops: CDR1 MDHEN, CDR2 SYDVKM. The CDR3 is made up of 13 amino acids. V was cut by 4 bases and J by 3 bases, with 9 bases left in between. The data belong to a study of STAT5B mutations in CD4+ large granular lymphocyte leukemia. This sequence originates from a human donor in good health. This rearrangement joins TRBV28 to TRBJ1-2; perhaps TRBD1 as D (6 bases). What was sequenced was CD4+ T cells from blood buffy coats. The CDR3 sequence: CASSSGQYYGYTF. The CDR3 DNA reads as TGTGCCAGCAGTTCGGGACAATACTATGGCTACACCTTC.